This T cell receptor beta chain was identified in a study of radiation and T cells in renal cell carcinoma. About the research overall: Nephrectomy followed 15 Gy stereotactic body radiation by 4 weeks.

Time point of the sample: blood 2 weeks post-SBRT. Stated treatment: 15 Gy SBRT to primary tumor, nephrectomy 4 weeks later. Radiation-treated patients gave blood at baseline, week 2 and week 4. This renal cell carcinoma was of the clear cell type. Whole-study findings and limits: Top tumor clonotypes rose in blood 2 weeks post-radiation, then contracted.

CDR1 is SGHRS, CDR2 YFSETQ, per germline. This CDR3 spans 19 amino acids. V was pared by 5 bases and J by 1 base, with 25 bases between. Method: immunoSEQ multiplex PCR; TCRdb's copy keeps in-frame clones and lacks some. The data show tens of thousands of clones, more than 80% seen once. To note about this clone: The antigen is not known.

This material consisted of blood, taken from a patient whose treatment included radiotherapy and nephrectomy. This chain uses TRBV5-1 with TRBJ2-1; D may be TRBD2 (6 bases). The sequence came from a woman in her 70s with renal cell carcinoma. CDR3 protein: CASRLGLLGGRMSYNEQFF. CDR3 nucleotide sequence: TGCGCCAGCAGGTTAGGCCTGCTGGGTGGGAGGATGTCCTACAATGAGCAGTTCTTC.